This T cell receptor (beta chain) was obtained from a study of blood T cells in healthy people across ages. Study-level points and caveats: Researchers said unsorted PBMCs prevented a conclusive naive versus antigen-experienced comparison. Nothing was known about donor CMV status, and this possibly confounded expanded clonotype changes. Long-lived donors exceeded aged donors in naive CD4+ cells and diversity.

This clonotype was picked up one time. The antigen is not known. Germline CDR1 reads SGHRS; CDR2 reads YFSETQ. This CDR3 contains 14 residues. The second PCR ran about 6 to 11 cycles with a sample-barcoded 5' primer and J-beta primers. TCRdb re-called the 5' RACE reads through MiXCR, storing one row per CDR3 protein. The sample has about 1.1 million distinct CDR3 sequences; under 40% are singletons. At least 5 micrograms of total RNA were extracted per sample. Source material: blood. This chain links TRBV5-1 with TRBJ2-1, with D possibly TRBD1 on 5 matching bases. The last part of the DNA fits TRBJ2-7 better; the J call may be wrong. The clonotype comes from a man younger than 35 in good health. CDR3 protein: CASSLTDRYNEQYF. In nucleotides, the CDR3 is TGCGCCAGCAGCTTGACTGACAGATACAATGAGCAGTACTTC.